This T cell receptor (beta chain) was observed in a study of PD-1 blockade in classical Hodgkin lymphoma. Study observations and caveats: Exclusion was the outcome for patients who began nivolumab under 1 year after ASCT. According to reports, newly diagnosed patients had lower baseline TCR diversity than healthy donors, and relapsed/refractory patients had lower baseline TCR diversity still.

Some clones are missing from TCRdb's copy, which holds only in-frame ones; the method was immunoSEQ multiplex PCR. Of tens of thousands of clones detected, about 89% appear once; the ten largest clones hold roughly 21%. The CDR3 totals 15 residues. Per germline, CDR1 SGHAT and CDR2 FQNNGV. V trimming: 4 bases; J trimming: 4 bases; junction bases outside the gene matches: 4. To note about this clone: The antigen is undetermined.

Patients all relapsed after autologous stem cell transplantation, and there was variation in brentuximab vedotin exposure. Patients' outcomes at their best amounted to complete response, partial response or progressive disease. This receptor was identified in a human donor with classical Hodgkin lymphoma. This specimen was peripheral blood mononuclear cells (PBMCs), taken at baseline. This sequence joins TRBV11-2 and TRBJ2-3; 11 nucleotides match TRBD1. This CDR3 is CASSSGQGAADTQYF. The CDR3 coding sequence is TGTGCCAGCAGCTCCGGACAGGGGGCAGCAGATACGCAGTATTTT.